One sample yielded the 14 T cell receptor beta chains listed below, sequenced in a study of shared clonotypes between healthy human individuals. Repertoires were generated with immunoSEQ multiplex PCR, while TCRdb's copy carries only in-frame clones and drops some. The sample carries approximately 2,000,000 clones, 85% to 95% recorded once. The sequencing input was naive CD4+ T cells from PBMCs. Subset specified: CD45RA+ positively selected. The source is a man between 18 and 35 years old in good health. Some clones in this sample may be carry-over from other donors' samples.

V and J are TRBV4-2 and TRBJ1-3; D is ambiguous. Trimming took off 1 base at V and 1 base at J, with 11 bases between the two ends. CDR1 LGHNA and CDR2 YNFKEQ come from the germline V gene. CDR3 length equals 16 residues. This CDR3 is CASSQATRISGNTIYF. Here the CDR3 DNA reads TGTGCCAGCAGCCAAGCAACAAGGATTTCTGGAAACACCATATATTTT.

The CDR3 protein is CASSQRTARYEQYF. DNA of the CDR3: TGTGCCAGCAGCCAGCGGACTGCAAGGTACGAGCAGTACTTC. The gene calls are TRBV4-2 and TRBJ2-7; D might be TRBD2 (5 bases). This CDR3 is built from 14 residues. Trimming pared 3 bases from V and 4 bases from J, leaving 13 bases between. In germline, CDR1 is LGHNA, CDR2 YNFKEQ.

The chain links TRBV7-9 to TRBJ1-4; D is unresolved. V lost 1 base, J lost 0 bases, and 12 bases lay in between. From germline, CDR1 is SEHNR and CDR2 FQNEAQ (reference sequence). This CDR3 has 17 residues. CDR3 sequence: CASSLGAVSTTNEKLFF. In nucleotides, the CDR3 is TGTGCCAGCAGCTTAGGGGCAGTTTCCACAACTAATGAAAAACTGTTTTTT.

The CDR3 sequence is CASSLVASGLYNEQFF. The CDR3 nucleotides are TGCGCCAGCAGCTTGGTGGCTAGCGGATTATACAATGAGCAGTTCTTC. The gene calls are TRBV5-1 and TRBJ2-1; the match to TRBD2 covers 7 bases. The CDR3 has 16 residues. Trimming at V came to 0 bases and at J to 4 bases, leaving 7 bases not matched to a gene. Looked up from germline, CDR1 is SGHRS and CDR2 is YFSETQ.

A remark on this clone: Other DNA sequences within the sample encode an identical CDR3. This chain links TRBV9 with TRBJ2-1; weak D call: TRBD2 (6 bases). V lost 0 bases to trimming and J lost 5 bases, with 9 bases between them. The CDR3 has 14 residues. Per the germline V gene, CDR1 is SGDLS and CDR2 is YYNGEE. The CDR3 DNA is TGTGCCAGCAGCGTAGGGGGGACTGACAATGAGCAGTTCTTC. Its protein is CASSVGGTDNEQFF. Full variable domain (remainder filled in from reference TRBV9 and TRBJ2-1): DSGVTQTPKHLITATGQRVTLRCSPRSGDLSVYWYQQSLDQGLQFLIQYYNGEERAKGNILERFSAQQFPDLHSELNLSSLELGDSALYFCASSVGGTDNEQFFGPGTRLTVL.

The chain combines TRBV7-9 with TRBJ2-1; 7 nucleotides agree with TRBD2. Germline values: CDR1 SEHNR, CDR2 FQNEAQ (reference sequence). The CDR3 consists of 17 residues. The ends lost 4 bases at V and 1 base at J; junction bases unmatched: 10. CDR3 DNA sequence: TGTGCCAGCAGCTCCCCCCCGCGGGAGATGTCCTACAATGAGCAGTTCTTC. Its protein is CASSSPPREMSYNEQFF.

The CDR3 nucleotides are TGTGCCAGTAGTCTACGACAGGGATCGGCCTCCTTGAACACTGAAGCTTTCTTT. Translation: CASSLRQGSASLNTEAFF. The genes are TRBV19 and TRBJ1-1; TRBD1 matches 7 bases. CDR3 length: 18 amino acids. Germline assignment: CDR1 LNHDA and CDR2 SQIVND (reference sequence). With 5 bases clipped from V and 0 bases from J, the junction kept 15 bases outside the gene matches.

In nucleotides, the CDR3 is TGTGCCAGCAGCCAAGTTGGGGCAATACTAGATAGTCCAACAGATACGCAGTATTTT. Its protein product is CASSQVGAILDSPTDTQYF. The rearrangement uses TRBV4-2 and TRBJ2-3, with D tentatively TRBD1 or TRBD2 (5 bases each). The CDR3 extends over 19 amino acids. Germline loops: CDR1 LGHNA, CDR2 YNFKEQ. The V end was cut by 1 base, the J end by 3 bases, with 23 bases between.

The rearrangement uses TRBV18 and TRBJ1-2; tentative D call: TRBD1 (5 bases). CDR3 length equals 13 residues. Germline CDR1 is KGHSH and CDR2 is LQKENI. The V end was cut by 1 base, the J end by 6 bases, with 9 bases between. The CDR3: CASSPRGVDGYTF. The CDR3 region has the DNA TGTGCCAGCTCACCACGAGGGGTTGATGGCTACACCTTC.

V gene TRBV29-1 combines with J gene TRBJ2-7; 8 bases fit TRBD1. Germline CDR1 is SQVTM and CDR2 is ANQGSEA. This CDR3 has 15 amino acids. Losses at the gene ends were 5 bases for V and 2 bases for J; bases not matched to a gene: 11. The CDR3: CSVFGQGQGTYEQYF. In nucleotides, the CDR3 is TGCAGCGTTTTTGGGCAAGGACAGGGAACCTACGAGCAGTACTTC.

Regarding this clone: The germline gene is not matched at one end of the junction; a read error may be the cause. V usage is TRBV7-2 and J usage is TRBJ2-7; the match to TRBD2 covers 7 bases. The CDR3 is 14 amino acids. Germline V gives CDR1 SGHTA, CDR2 FQGNSA. As DNA, the CDR3 is TGTGCCAGCAGCTTAGATCCCTCCTTCCGGGAGGTTGACTTC. Protein product: CASSLDPSFREVDF.

The chain employs TRBV28 and TRBJ1-1, with D perhaps matching TRBD1 (5 bases). The CDR3 is 14 residues long. V was trimmed by 5 bases and J by 5 bases, leaving 15 bases between them. The V gene's germline CDR1 is MDHEN and CDR2 SYDVKM. CDR3 in amino acids: CASSPGGAGTEAFF. CDR3 bases: TGTGCCAGCAGTCCCGGCGGGGCGGGGACTGAAGCTTTCTTT. The full variable domain, its missing parts supplied by reference TRBV28 and TRBJ1-1, is DVKVTQSSRYLVKRTGEKVFLECVQDMDHENMFWYRQDPGLGLRLIYFSYDVKMKEKGDIPEGYSVSREKKERFSLILESASTNQTSMYLCASSPGGAGTEAFFGQGTRLTVV.

The J gene is TRBJ2-3, the V gene TRBV5-6; 16 bases agree with TRBD2. The CDR3 sequence is 16 residues long. V lost 3 bases and J lost 4; bases outside the gene matches: 2. Per germline, CDR1 SGHDT and CDR2 YYEEEE. CDR3 coding DNA: TGTGCCAGCAGCTGGGGACTAGCGGGAGGGCCAGATACGCAGTATTTT. Amino acids: CASSWGLAGGPDTQYF.

The rearrangement links TRBV27 to TRBJ2-2; D is undetermined. With 5 bases removed from V and 5 bases from J, the gap between germline ends came to 15 bases. From germline, CDR1 is MNHEY and CDR2 SMNVEV (reference sequence). The CDR3 length is 15 residues. This CDR3 reads CASSRFVPRTGELFF. CDR3 DNA: TGTGCCAGCAGTAGGTTCGTACCTAGGACCGGGGAGCTGTTTTTT.